A single sample gave rise to the 10 T cell receptor beta chains below, sequenced in a study of CD4+ T cells in melanoma. Repertoires were generated with immunoSEQ multiplex PCR, while TCRdb's copy carries only in-frame clones and drops some. This sample has roughly 150,000 clones, with around 90% found just once. The receptors shown here come from a human donor with melanoma.

This sequence joins TRBV7-3 and TRBJ2-2, with 9 positions matching TRBD1. The CDR3 is made up of 16 amino acids. In germline, CDR1 is SGHTA, CDR2 FQGTGA. V gave up 5 bases and J gave up 6 bases; unmatched junction bases: 10. The CDR3 reads CASSPGTGTVAGELFF. In DNA, the CDR3 is TGTGCCAGCAGCCCCGGGACAGGGACGGTTGCCGGGGAGCTGTTTTTT.

This clone was detected once. The chain recombines TRBV30 with TRBJ2-1; D ambiguous. The germline CDR1 and CDR2 sequences are GTSNPN and SVGIG (reference sequence). The V end lost 4 bases, the J end lost 7 bases, and 17 bases lay between the germline ends. This CDR3 has 14 residues. CDR3 sequence: CAWNPSPLSNEQFF. The CDR3 nucleotides read TGTGCCTGGAATCCGAGTCCGCTTTCGAATGAGCAGTTCTTC.

This chain connects TRBV13 to TRBJ2-7; D might be TRBD1 (6 bases). V was shortened by 3 bases and J by 3 bases, with 12 bases between the two germline ends. CDR1 and CDR2 from the germline V gene are PRHDT and FYEKMQ (reference sequence). This CDR3 has 14 amino acids. The CDR3 reads CASSLRTAVYEQYF. For the CDR3, the DNA is TGTGCCAGCAGCTTGAGGACAGCAGTCTACGAGCAGTACTTC.

This chain joins TRBV6-5 and TRBJ1-4, with 7 bases identical to TRBD1. Germline V gene sequence: CDR1 MNHEY, CDR2 SVGAGI. Trimming removed 5 bases from V and 7 bases from J; junction bases left unmatched: 7. This CDR3 contains 14 residues. CDR3 nucleotide sequence: TGTGCCAGCAGTACGACAGGGTTTAGTGAAAAACTGTTTTTT. The encoded protein is CASSTTGFSEKLFF.

The chain couples TRBV7-3 to TRBJ2-5, with TRBD1 identical over 9 bases. Germline trimming cut 2 bases from V and 3 bases from J; bases unmatched to any gene: 7. The CDR3 sequence is 16 residues long. Germline lookup yields CDR1 SGHTA and CDR2 FQGTGA. The CDR3 coding sequence is TGTGCCAGCAGCTTAGGAACAGGGGGCCAGAAAGAGACCCAGTACTTC. This encodes CASSLGTGGQKETQYF.

The genes are TRBV2 and TRBJ2-1; 7 bases fit TRBD2. Germline V lookup: CDR1 SNHLY, CDR2 FYNNEI. V lost 6 bases and J lost 3; bases outside the gene matches: 8. This CDR3 is built from 15 residues. The CDR3 spells CASRGERGYYNEQFF. CDR3 nucleotides: TGTGCCAGCAGAGGGGAGCGGGGATACTACAATGAGCAGTTCTTC.

This chain connects TRBV5-1 to TRBJ2-5; D not certain. CDR3 size: 14 residues. V lost 1 base and J 5 bases, leaving 12 bases between the germline ends. CDR1 and CDR2 from the germline V gene are SGHRS and YFSETQ. DNA of the CDR3: TGCGCCAGCAGCTTGACGTCGGCTCGGGAGACCCAGTACTTC. This gives the protein CASSLTSARETQYF.

Here the CDR3 DNA reads TGCGCCAGCAGCTTGGTTGGCTCGGACACTGAAGCTTTCTTT. Residues: CASSLVGSDTEAFF. The chain links TRBV5-1 to TRBJ1-1, with D uncertain. Looked up from germline, CDR1 is SGHRS and CDR2 is YFSETQ. There are 14 residues in the CDR3. V was trimmed by 0 bases and J by 3 bases, leaving 9 bases between them.

This clone was seen a few times. V is TRBV6-5 and J is TRBJ2-1; D call uncertain. The germline V gene encodes CDR1 MNHEY and CDR2 SVGAGI. The CDR3 is made up of 13 amino acids. Trimming left V 0 bases short and J 5 bases short, with 5 bases between. The CDR3 region has the DNA TGTGCCAGCAGTTACTCACGGAACAATGAGCAGTTCTTC. Its protein is CASSYSRNNEQFF.

The chain is built from TRBV30 and TRBJ1-1; maybe TRBD1 (6 bases). The germline V gene encodes CDR1 GTSNPN and CDR2 SVGIG (reference sequence). CDR3 length: 13 residues. V was cut by 2 bases and J by 0 bases, with 7 bases left in between. CDR3: CAWSRQVNTEAFF. In nucleotides, the CDR3 is TGTGCCTGGAGTCGACAGGTGAACACTGAAGCTTTCTTT. The full variable domain, its missing parts supplied by reference TRBV30 and TRBJ1-1, is SQTIHQWPATLVQPVGSPLSLECTVEGTSNPNLYWYRQAAGRGLQLLFYSVGIGQISSEVPQNLSASRPQDRQFILSSKKLLLSDSGFYLCAWSRQVNTEAFFGQGTRLTVV.